This T cell receptor (beta chain) was captured by sequencing in a study of control samples from healthy donors and cancer patients. After removal of 8 bases from V and 7 bases from J, the junction contained 16 bases not matched to a gene. Germline V gene lookup returns CDR1 LNHDA and CDR2 SQIVND (reference sequence). This CDR3 is built from 16 residues. Generated by immunoSEQ multiplex PCR, the TCRdb table keeps only in-frame clones and is missing some. This table has 120,000 to 150,000 clones, more than 90% appearing once. The sequencing input was blood. The chain employs TRBV19 and TRBJ2-2; 7 bases are a match to TRBD2. This clonotype was obtained from a man aged 25 to 40 in good health. DNA of the CDR3: TGTGCCAGTCTCCAATGGAGGGCGGGAGCGAACGGGGAGCTGTTTTTT. Translated, it gives CASLQWRAGANGELFF.